The rows below give T cell receptor beta chains drawn from one sample of a study of kidney transplant recipient with SARS-CoV-2 infection. Via MiXCR, TCRdb re-called the reads, giving one row per CDR3 protein. The sample gives 200,000 to 300,000 distinct CDR3 sequences, more than 25% of which show up once; 7% to 8% is in the top ten. The sample in question was a blood sample, obtained at baseline and around day 120 from a kidney transplant recipient. The receptors come from a young adult male patient who had COVID-19 and was a kidney transplant recipient. Some of these T cells may belong to the graft donor. Both conserved end residues are part of each CDR3. Fields, in order: J gene, V gene, CDR3 protein.

TRBJ2-3 TRBV5-4 CASSSWTSEPDTQYF
TRBJ1-2 TRBV12-3/TRBV12-4 CASSSHFSFRKTYGYTF
TRBJ1-1 TRBV3-1 CASSLGQGNTEAFF
TRBJ1-5 TRBV6-1 CASKITDRGPELSNQPQHF
TRBJ1-2 TRBV10-1 CASSDWERSRKTYGYTF
TRBJ2-2 TRBV19 CASSFGQANTGELFF
TRBJ2-7 TRBV11-2 CASSLGPGYEQYF
TRBJ1-2 TRBV5-1 CASRPASVRKTYGYTF
TRBJ2-5 TRBV11-2 CASSLGLEGTQYF
TRBJ2-7 TRBV3-2 CASSQEYEQYF
TRBJ2-3 TRBV6-1 CASSEGVDSTDTQYF
TRBJ1-2 TRBV10-2 CASSTACTSRKTYGYTF
TRBJ1-2 TRBV6-8 CASSQEQRSRKTYGYTF
TRBJ1-1 TRBV29-1 CSVGQGDGAFF
TRBJ2-3 TRBV7-2 CASSRPLDTQYF
TRBJ2-6 TRBV30 CAWSKDRAGANVLTF
TRBJ2-3 TRBV27 CASSKGLAGGNTQYF
TRBJ1-2 TRBV5-6 CASSNLGGTGNYGYTF
TRBJ2-3 TRBV6-1 CASSGQGGTDTQYF
TRBJ2-3 TRBV7-8 CASSLAPRGDTQYF
TRBJ2-6 TRBV5-4 CASSLRDSGANVLTF
TRBJ2-7 TRBV20-1 CSVLGGNSYEQYF
TRBJ1-2 TRBV6-5 CASSVRDENGYTF
TRBJ1-2 TRBV19 CASSRDRTNRKTYGYTF
TRBJ2-6 TRBV8-2 CGIEMRITQSRANVLTF
TRBJ2-7 TRBV5-4 CASSPTSGGRISYSYEQYF
TRBJ2-3 TRBV25-1 CASSERAGGKSDTQYF
TRBJ1-1 TRBV12-3/TRBV12-4 CASSPVIGEAFF
TRBJ2-7 TRBV19 CASSIRGSLAEQYF
TRBJ2-5 TRBV5-1 CASSLGRRASETQYF
TRBJ1-2 TRBV7-1 CASSSLPHEGKTYGYTF
TRBJ1-5 TRBV5-1 CASSLDPSSNQPQHF
TRBJ2-3 TRBV24-1 CATSDNGASGSEDTQYF
TRBJ1-2 TRBV7-6 CASSIYNESRKTYGYTF
TRBJ2-3 TRBV5-1 CASSLEQPSTDTQYF